These T cell receptor beta chains were read from a single sample in a study of T cell responses to AZD1222 COVID-19 vaccine. Data came from immunoSEQ multiplex PCR; TCRdb stores just in-frame clones and leaves some out. The sample includes about 140,000 clones, about 92% of them seen just once. The sample in question was peripheral blood, obtained after recovery from COVID-19. These receptors came from an adult who had recovered from COVID-19. CDR3s include the opening cysteine and the closing phenylalanine or tryptophan. Fields, in order: V gene, J gene, CDR3 protein.

>TRBV28|TRBJ2-1
CASTPSGRSQAQFF
>TRBV28|TRBJ2-7
CASSPAGSSYEQYF
>TRBV7-9|TRBJ1-1
CASSSRTAMNTEAFF
>TRBV3-1/TRBV3-2|TRBJ2-7
CASSRGVAGDEQYF
>TRBV10-1|TRBJ2-5
CASSESLGLAGQETQYF
>TRBV12-3/TRBV12-4|TRBJ2-2
CASSSHEGLGLFF
>TRBV28|TRBJ1-2
CASSFRQGAKGAYGYTF
>TRBV5-4|TRBJ2-3
CASSHNSGSADTQYF
>TRBV19|TRBJ2-1
CASSSGQSNEQFF
>TRBV5-1|TRBJ1-1
CASSLEGVGTEAFF
>TRBV5-8|TRBJ1-4
CASSLGLRGANEKLFF
>TRBV18|TRBJ1-1
CASSPDRGRIVTEAFF
>TRBV2|TRBJ2-1
CASSERQMTYNEQFF
>TRBV28|TRBJ1-1
CASSSGQGAGDTEAFF
>TRBV4-1|TRBJ2-7
CASSPDRTTYEQYF
>TRBV2|TRBJ1-2
CASSELLKGYYGYTF
>TRBV7-8|TRBJ1-3
CASSAGISGNTIYF
>TRBV27|TRBJ2-1
CASSSTEGSGRTRIGEQFF
>TRBV5-4|TRBJ1-2
CASSLGGNGYTF
>TRBV7-3|TRBJ2-1
CAGVRSEGEQFF
>TRBV7-9|TRBJ1-4
CASSPPSGRDATNEKLFF
>TRBV5-1|TRBJ2-3
CASSLWLQQGLGTTDTQYF
>TRBV7-9|TRBJ2-5
CASSPIWGRRETQYF
>TRBV7-9|TRBJ1-3
CASSLGAGGNTIYF
>TRBV14|TRBJ2-7
CASSQWLAGGPSEQYF
>TRBV15|TRBJ1-1
CATSRVREMNTEAFF
>TRBV9|TRBJ2-3
CASSVGTGGADTQYF
>TRBV4-1|TRBJ1-3
CASSQEAPQGAGNTIYF
>TRBV6-5|TRBJ1-1
CASTIAPGADTEAFF
>TRBV6-1|TRBJ1-1
CASSEALGDTEAFF
>TRBV2|TRBJ2-3
CASNPPPGTDTQYF